The clone carrying this T cell receptor beta chain was recorded many times. Its target is unknown. This sample is drawn from a study of T cells in Graves' hyperthyroidism and ophthalmopathy. The study, taken as a whole, reports: Researchers found most expanded thyroid clonotypes above 0.001 in blood as well.

Trimming took off 3 bases at V and 0 bases at J, with 9 bases between the two ends. CDR1 and CDR2 from the germline V gene are LGHDT and YNNKEL (reference sequence). CDR3 size: 15 residues. What was amplified from RNA transcripts were TCR beta CDR3 regions. A first-round RT-PCR of the TCR CDR3 used the HTBI primer set. TCRdb re-called the multiplex PCR reads with MiXCR, one entry per CDR3 protein. The table has approximately 360,000 distinct CDR3 sequences, about 25% seen once. Uncontrolled infection, other autoimmune disease, pregnancy or lactation barred patients from enrollment. For the diagnoses, clinical symptoms, serum thyroxine and TRAb, thyroid ultrasound and orbital computed tomography were used.

The source of this sequence is a man in his fifties or sixties with Graves' hyperthyroidism. Material for sequencing was blood. This rearrangement joins TRBV3-1 to TRBJ2-1; no clear D. CDR3 sequence (DNA): TGTGCCAGCAGCCATCAACTCCGCTCCTACAATGAGCAGTTCTTC. Residues: CASSHQLRSYNEQFF.